This T cell receptor beta chain was captured in a study of blood T cell repertoires in COVID-19. Study summary: The United States, Italy and Spain were the sources of the acute and convalescent COVID-19 samples.

CDR3 length: 12 residues. V lost 4 bases to trimming and J lost 2 bases; unmatched junction nucleotides: 1. CDR1 is SQVTM and CDR2 is ANQGSEA in the germline V gene. Using immunoSEQ multiplex PCR, the repertoire was profiled, and TCRdb retains in-frame clones only, with some absent. The sample records some 260,000 clones, around 88% being singletons. Clinical history reported by participants formed the basis on which cohorts were assigned. The receptor was derived from a man aged 35 to 55 who had recovered from COVID-19. The chain links TRBV29-1 to TRBJ2-7, with 8 nucleotides matching TRBD1. The sequenced sample consisted of PBMCs or T cells enriched from blood (not recorded which). Here the CDR3 DNA reads TGCAGCGTTGTGGACAGGGCCTACGAGCAGTACTTC. This sequence encodes CSVVDRAYEQYF.